Listed below are T cell receptor beta chains from one sample, sequenced in a study of blood T cell repertoires in COVID-19. Profiled with immunoSEQ multiplex PCR; TCRdb holds only in-frame clones, not every one. The table has roughly 250,000 clones, around 81% seen once. Source material: peripheral blood. Source of these receptors: an older woman with active or convalescent COVID-19. Both conserved end residues are part of each CDR3. The D gene is left open where the match is weak.

cdr3_aa,j_call,v_call,d_call
CATSDANQGIFNEQFF,TRBJ2-1,TRBV24-1,NA
CASSSRSGFNTQYF,TRBJ2-3,TRBV5-1,NA
CASSLDSRGQETQYF,TRBJ2-5,TRBV5-6,NA
CASSELAGGTGELFF,TRBJ2-2,TRBV7-2,TRBD2
CASSRTGITEAFF,TRBJ1-1,TRBV3-1/TRBV3-2,NA
CASSPPGTGELFF,TRBJ2-2,TRBV18,NA
CASSLTGGLWYGYTF,TRBJ1-2,TRBV3-1/TRBV3-2,TRBD1
CASRPQGARGYNEQFF,TRBJ2-1,TRBV4-2,NA
CASSLGTGGFTEAFF,TRBJ1-1,TRBV7-2,TRBD1
CASSRSPYGQGRNTEAFF,TRBJ1-1,TRBV4-1,TRBD1
CASSLADRGSQKLFF,TRBJ1-4,TRBV5-6,TRBD1
CASSQGRVGTEAFF,TRBJ1-1,TRBV4-1,NA
CASSSRTIGAFF,TRBJ1-1,TRBV6-6,NA
CASSANRGTDTQYF,TRBJ2-3,TRBV11-3,NA
CAISEAAGGPYEQYF,TRBJ2-7,TRBV10-3,TRBD2
CAWQTGEEDEQYF,TRBJ2-7,TRBV30,TRBD1
CASSRDRGVGNTIYF,TRBJ1-3,TRBV4-1,TRBD1
CASSFAGGFYEQYF,TRBJ2-7,TRBV27,TRBD2
CASSVGSNTEAFF,TRBJ1-1,TRBV7-9,NA
CASSEAGQGYIQYF,TRBJ2-4,TRBV6-1,TRBD1
CASSLGLAGGRGTDTQYF,TRBJ2-3,TRBV5-4,TRBD2
CASSQDRGTGSGEQYF,TRBJ2-7,TRBV3-1/TRBV3-2,NA
CASSLMVGDKNIQYF,TRBJ2-4,TRBV5-1,NA
CASKRGAASSSGNTIYF,TRBJ1-3,TRBV19,NA
CASGFPLTMQGGYGYTF,TRBJ1-2,TRBV12-5,NA